These 21 T cell receptor beta chains originate from one sample sequenced in a study of regulatory T cells in long-lasting Graves disease. Time point: newly diagnosed GD, antithyroid drugs for less than 3 months. PBMC RNA served as the TCR library source. Libraries of TCR beta came from iRepertoire HTBI primers plus Arm-PCR of CDR3 regions. TCRdb recomputed calls from the multiplex PCR reads with MiXCR, one row per CDR3 protein. This table holds roughly 530,000 distinct CDR3 sequences, about 16% found once. The data were also submitted as part of a second study, on T cells in Graves' hyperthyroidism and ophthalmopathy.

Source: peripheral blood mononuclear cells (PBMCs), taken at new diagnosis, from a patient treated with antithyroid drugs. Receptors originate from a middle-aged woman with Graves disease.

The rearrangement joins TRBV7-9 to TRBJ2-2, with D possibly being TRBD1 (6 bases). Germline V lookup: CDR1 SEHNR, CDR2 FQNEAQ (reference sequence). V was clipped by 5 bases and J by 1 base, with 14 bases between them. This CDR3 has 16 residues. CDR3 bases: TGTGCCAGCAGCCCCATAGGGGGAAAGAACACCGGGGAGCTGTTTTTT. This gives the protein CASSPIGGKNTGELFF.

This clonotype was seen ten or more times. The chain carries TRBV6-1 and TRBJ2-5; weak D call: TRBD2 (5 bases). The germline V gene encodes CDR1 MNHNS and CDR2 SASEGT. V dropped 6 bases and J dropped 4 bases, with 12 bases sitting between them. The CDR3 is made up of 13 amino acids. As DNA, the CDR3 is TGTGCCAGCAGGCCCGGGGTGAGAGAGACCCAGTACTTC. Its protein product is CASRPGVRETQYF.

This clonotype was recorded at least ten times. V usage is TRBV6-5 and J usage is TRBJ1-1; no firm D call. The V and J ends lost 2 bases and 3 bases respectively, with 7 bases between them. Germline assignment: CDR1 MNHEY and CDR2 SVGAGI. This CDR3 comprises 13 residues. DNA of the CDR3: TGTGCCAGCAGTTACAGAGGGCACACTGAAGCTTTCTTT. Translation: CASSYRGHTEAFF.

This clonotype was seen ten or more times. This chain links TRBV28 with TRBJ2-7; possible D gene TRBD2, 5 bases. The CDR3 covers 11 residues. With 9 bases removed from V and 6 bases from J, the gap between germline ends came to 12 bases. CDR1 is MDHEN and CDR2 is SYDVKM in the germline V gene. The CDR3 DNA follows: TGTGCCAGTCATGACCGGGGCGAGCAGTACTTC. This gives the protein CASHDRGEQYF. The full variable domain, rest sourced from reference TRBV28 and TRBJ2-7, is DVKVTQSSRYLVKRTGEKVFLECVQDMDHENMFWYRQDPGLGLRLIYFSYDVKMKEKGDIPEGYSVSREKKERFSLILESASTNQTSMYLCASHDRGEQYFGPGTRLTVT.

This clonotype was detected a few times. The rearrangement links TRBV2 to TRBJ2-7; D assignment may be TRBD1 or TRBD2 (5 bases each). CDR1 is SNHLY and CDR2 is FYNNEI in the germline V gene. The CDR3 length is 15 residues. V was clipped by 8 bases and J by 0 bases, with 17 bases between them. CDR3 loop: CASVPAGSLSYEQYF. CDR3 coding DNA: TGTGCCAGCGTCCCTGCAGGGAGCCTCTCCTACGAGCAGTACTTC.

Many counts were recorded for this clonotype. CDR3 loop: CASSIQDSGANVLTF. The CDR3 nucleotides read TGCGCCAGCAGCATTCAGGACTCTGGGGCCAACGTCCTGACTTTC. The V and J genes are TRBV5-1 and TRBJ2-6; D is undetermined. Germline V CDR1 and CDR2: SGHRS, YFSETQ. The CDR3 consists of 15 residues. V was shortened by 4 bases and J by 0 bases, with 8 bases between the two germline ends.

This clonotype was counted ten times or more. The chain couples TRBV10-3 to TRBJ2-5; no clear D. This CDR3 comprises 13 residues. V shed 2 bases and J shed 2 bases, with 6 bases lying between them. The germline gives CDR1 ENHRY, CDR2 SYGVKD. In DNA form, the CDR3 reads TGTGCCATCAGTGAGGGGCAGCAAGAGACCCAGTACTTC. It yields the protein CAISEGQQETQYF.

The chain is built from TRBV6-2 or TRBV6-3 and TRBJ2-3; 16 bases map to TRBD2. The germline gives CDR1 MNHEY, CDR2 SVGEGT. This CDR3 comprises 17 residues. After removal of 4 bases from V and 6 bases from J, the junction contained 7 bases not matched to a gene. The CDR3 bases are TGTGCCAGCAGTTCCGGGACTAGCGGGGGGGCCTCTGATACGCAGTATTTT. Protein product: CASSSGTSGGASDTQYF.

The chain couples TRBV7-9 to TRBJ2-3; 8 bases align to TRBD1. The V gene end was trimmed by 5 bases and the J gene end by 2 bases; junction bases not matched to a gene: 6. CDR3 length equals 15 residues. The germline V gene encodes CDR1 SEHNR and CDR2 FQNEAQ (reference sequence). CDR3 in amino acids: CASSLRTGITDTQYF. The DNA for the CDR3 is TGTGCCAGCAGCCTAAGGACAGGGATCACAGATACGCAGTATTTT.

In its sample, this clonotype was seen many times. The V gene is TRBV12-3 or TRBV12-4, the J gene TRBJ1-5; tentatively, D is TRBD1 (5 bases). The V end was cut by 2 bases, the J end by 5 bases, with 7 bases between. This CDR3 contains 13 residues. In DNA form, the CDR3 reads TGTGCCAGCAGTTTATTAGGGGATCAGCCCCAGCATTTT. Translating gives CASSLLGDQPQHF.

This clonotype was seen at least ten times. The V gene is TRBV27, the J gene TRBJ1-1, with 7 bases identical to TRBD1. Unmatched junction bases numbered 6, after V lost 0 bases and J lost 5 bases. Germline V gene lookup returns CDR1 MNHEY and CDR2 SMNVEV (reference sequence). The CDR3 loop spans 15 amino acids. CDR3 coding DNA: TGTGCCAGCAGTTTATCCAGACAGGGAGGGACTGAAGCTTTCTTT. Amino acid sequence: CASSLSRQGGTEAFF.

This chain uses TRBV9 with TRBJ1-2, with no clear D. Trimming removed 2 bases at V and 5 bases at J, with 19 bases between. CDR1 and CDR2 (germline): SGDLS, YYNGEE. This CDR3 is built from 16 residues. The CDR3 DNA reads as TGTGCCAGCAGCGTCGGGCAGCTGGCTAGAGGGTATGGCTACACCTTC. As protein: CASSVGQLARGYGYTF.

The sample holds a few counts of this clonotype. The chain combines TRBV27 with TRBJ2-5; TRBD1 might be the D (6 bases). The V end was cut by 6 bases, the J end by 4 bases, with 15 bases between. The CDR3 consists of 14 residues. Germline values: CDR1 MNHEY, CDR2 SMNVEV (reference sequence). The chain's CDR3 is CASRKRLGAETQYF. In DNA form, the CDR3 reads TGTGCCAGCAGGAAGAGATTGGGGGCAGAGACCCAGTACTTC.

This clonotype was counted a few times. The chain has TRBV3-1 and TRBJ1-2, with TRBD1 as a possible D gene (5 bases). V was shortened by 0 bases and J by 7 bases, with 15 bases between the two germline ends. CDR1 is LGHDT, CDR2 YNNKEL, per germline (reference sequence). The CDR3 has 15 residues. This chain's CDR3 is CASSQDALRGLGYTF. The CDR3 DNA reads as TGTGCCAGCAGCCAAGATGCCCTAAGGGGCCTTGGCTACACCTTC.

Here the CDR3 reads CASRPRGHHYGYTF. CDR3 DNA: TGTGCCAGCAGGCCAAGGGGGCACCACTATGGCTACACCTTC. This chain joins TRBV28 and TRBJ1-2; 7 nucleotides line up with TRBD1. CDR1 and CDR2 from the germline V gene are MDHEN and SYDVKM. V trimming: 6 bases; J trimming: 3 bases; junction bases outside the gene matches: 7. The CDR3 sequence is 14 residues long.

The V call is TRBV5-1, the J call TRBJ2-5; TRBD2 matches at 10 bases. The ends lost 1 base at V and 2 bases at J; junction bases unmatched: 14. The CDR3 spans 19 residues. CDR1 and CDR2 from the germline V gene are SGHRS and YFSETQ. The CDR3 DNA reads TGCGCCAGCAGCTTGAGCCTAGCGGGGGCCAGGACCCTACAAGAGACCCAGTACTTC. Translating gives CASSLSLAGARTLQETQYF. Full variable domain (outside the CDR3, taken from reference TRBV5-1 and TRBJ2-5): KAGVTQTPRYLIKTRGQQVTLSCSPISGHRSVSWYQQTPGQGLQFLFEYFSETQRNKGNFPGRFSGRQFSNSRSEMNVSTLELGDSALYLCASSLSLAGARTLQETQYFGPGTRLLVL.

This clonotype was seen a handful of times. This rearrangement joins TRBV5-6 to TRBJ2-7; a possible D gene is TRBD1 (6 bases). Between the trimmed V and J ends, which lost 4 bases and 2 bases, there was a span of 16 bases. The CDR3 spans 15 residues. Germline-derived CDR1 and CDR2 are SGHDT and YYEEEE. The CDR3 is CASSHPRDTTYEQYF. CDR3 sequence (DNA): TGTGCCAGCAGCCATCCCCGGGACACCACCTACGAGCAGTACTTC.

Note on this clonotype: At one end, the junction sequence differs from germline, possibly due to a read error. The rearrangement links TRBV5-1 to TRBJ1-1; 7 nucleotides agree with TRBD1. Germline CDR1 is SGHRS and CDR2 is YFSETQ. The CDR3 has 13 amino acids. This CDR3 reads CASSFRGNIEAFF. CDR3 sequence (DNA): TGCGCCAGCAGCTTCAGGGGGAACATTGAAGCTTTCTTT.

This clonotype was found a few times. The chain recombines TRBV7-9 with TRBJ2-7, with D perhaps TRBD2 (5 bases). V lost 3 bases and J lost 1, with 10 bases in between. Germline V gives CDR1 SEHNR, CDR2 FQNEAQ (reference sequence). The CDR3 consists of 14 residues. CDR3 coding DNA: TGTGCCAGCAGCTTGTCCGGGGAGTCCTACGAGCAGTACTTC. Translating it yields CASSLSGESYEQYF.

This clonotype was picked up many times. This chain links TRBV12-3 or TRBV12-4 with TRBJ1-3; D might be TRBD1 (6 bases). This CDR3 is 15 amino acids long. The V end lost 7 bases, the J end lost 4 bases, and 17 bases lay between the germline ends. This CDR3 reads CASTRRDIEGNTIYF. The CDR3 nucleotides read TGTGCCAGCACCCGGCGGGACATCGAAGGAAACACCATATATTTT.

The chain carries TRBV18 and TRBJ2-7; the D is unclear. Between the trimmed V and J ends, which lost 3 bases and 6 bases, there was a span of 15 bases. The germline V gene has CDR1 KGHSH and CDR2 LQKENI. This CDR3 spans 14 amino acids. The CDR3 DNA reads TGTGCCAGCTCACCGGTAAAGGGCCGAGGCGAGCAGTACTTC. Translating gives CASSPVKGRGEQYF.